The 6 T cell receptor beta chains presented below share a single source sample, sequenced in a study of post-analysis software for immune sequencing data. Included in the TCR beta cDNA libraries were unique molecular identifiers. MiXCR was run by TCRdb on the PCR reads, yielding one entry per CDR3 protein. The sample holds more than 500,000 distinct CDR3 sequences, 30% to 40% seen once. These receptors' targets are unknown. Study-wide points: Comparison of patients with controls showed roughly five TRBV segments more frequent in patients, TRBV5-6, TRBV5-1 and TRBV20-1 among them.

Specimen: blood. The source is a girl between 2 and 17 years old with multiple sclerosis.

Concerning this clonotype itself: With a much larger clone just one base away, this may be a read error. The chain has TRBV2 and TRBJ2-3, with unresolved D. Germline CDR1 and CDR2: SNHLY and FYNNEI. The V end lost 1 base, the J end lost 1 base, and 6 bases lay between the germline ends. The CDR3 length is 14 residues. CDR3 residues: CASSEVVGTDTQYF. DNA of the CDR3: TGTGCCAGCAGTGAAGTTGTCGGCACAGATACGCAGTATTTT.

Only one count was recorded for this clonotype. The V call is TRBV20-1, the J call TRBJ1-2; 10 nucleotides agree with TRBD1. The CDR3 is 16 residues long. V lost 1 base and J lost 5; bases outside the gene matches: 10. Germline V gives CDR1 DFQATT, CDR2 SNEGSKA (reference sequence). CDR3 DNA sequence: TGCAGTGCTAGAGTCACGGCTCGGACAGGGGGATATGGCTACACCTTC. The encoded protein is CSARVTARTGGYGYTF.

In this sample, this clonotype turned up many times. A junction end diverges from the germline sequence, so it may reflect a read error. The chain joins TRBV5-1 to TRBJ2-5, with TRBD1 matching 7 bases. The CDR3 is 14 residues long. The germline V gene has CDR1 SGHRS and CDR2 YFSETQ. The CDR3 region has the DNA TGTGCCAGCAGCCTAGGGGGCAGCCAAGAGACCCAGTACTTC. The encoded protein is CASSLGGSQETQYF.

The CDR3 spells CSAIRSARGAWNEQYF. In nucleotides, the CDR3 is TGCAGCGCTATCCGTTCGGCCCGGGGGGCTTGGAATGAGCAGTACTTC. The chain carries TRBV29-1 and TRBJ2-7, with D tentatively TRBD2 (7 bases). CDR1 is SQVTM and CDR2 is ANQGSEA in the germline V gene. The ends were cut back, 7 bases at V and 7 bases at J, with 29 bases in the middle. The CDR3 covers 16 residues.

The table lists this clonotype with a few counts. This sequence joins TRBV9 and TRBJ2-7; no definite D call. CDR3 size: 12 residues. Germline-derived CDR1 and CDR2 are SGDLS and YYNGEE. Trimming took off 0 bases at V and 3 bases at J, with 4 bases between the two ends. The CDR3 sequence: CASSVGGYEQYF. The CDR3 bases are TGTGCCAGCAGCGTAGGAGGCTACGAGCAGTACTTC. Drawing the rest from reference TRBV9 and TRBJ2-7, the complete variable domain is DSGVTQTPKHLITATGQRVTLRCSPRSGDLSVYWYQQSLDQGLQFLIQYYNGEERAKGNILERFSAQQFPDLHSELNLSSLELGDSALYFCASSVGGYEQYFGPGTRLTVT.

This clonotype appeared a few times. This chain uses TRBV9 with TRBJ2-4; D perhaps matches TRBD1 (5 bases). The CDR3 extends over 17 amino acids. Trimming cost V 0 bases and J 0 bases, with 13 bases left between them. CDR1 and CDR2 from the germline V gene are SGDLS and YYNGEE. The CDR3 DNA follows: TGTGCCAGCAGCGTAGGGGAAGACAGATTAGCCAAAAACATTCAGTACTTC. Its protein is CASSVGEDRLAKNIQYF.